A few counts support the clone carrying this TCR beta chain. Primers used in a second PCR of about 7 to 12 cycles were a sample-barcoded 5' primer and a J-beta primer mix. Each CDR3 protein gets one entry after TCRdb re-called the 5' RACE reads with MiXCR. Among approximately 800,000 distinct CDR3 sequences listed, about 45% were seen once. The data belong to a study of blood T cells in healthy people across ages. Germline loops: CDR1 SGHRS, CDR2 YFSETQ. With 4 bases clipped from V and 3 bases from J, the junction kept 12 bases outside the gene matches. The CDR3 has 16 amino acids. Sequencing was carried out using blood. The chain recombines TRBV5-1 with TRBJ2-7; 8 positions match TRBD2. This clonotype originated in a man older than 75 in good health. The CDR3 reads CASSPFDSGTNYEQYF. CDR3 in DNA: TGCGCCAGCAGCCCCTTTGATAGCGGGACAAACTACGAGCAGTACTTC.